Listed here are 7 T cell receptor beta chains from one sample, sequenced in a study of blood T cell repertoires in COVID-19. Clones were sequenced by immunoSEQ multiplex PCR, and TCRdb holds only the in-frame ones, with some missing. The data hold some 300,000 clones, with 89% observed a single time. Sequencing used PBMCs or T cells enriched from blood (not recorded which). These receptors originate from a woman between 35 and 50 years old who had recovered from COVID-19.

The V gene is TRBV5-1, the J gene TRBJ2-3; TRBD1 might be the D (6 bases). Trimming shortened V by 0 bases and J by 7 bases, and 18 bases separated the two germline ends. This CDR3 spans 16 amino acids. In germline, CDR1 is SGHRS, CDR2 YFSETQ. CDR3 nucleotides: TGCGCCAGCAGCTTGGCAGGGGAAGGCGTTGTCAATACGCAGTATTTT. Protein product: CASSLAGEGVVNTQYF.

This chain joins TRBV9 and TRBJ2-3; D gene unclear. This CDR3 is 14 amino acids long. V was trimmed by 2 bases and J by 1 base, leaving 8 bases between them. Germline values: CDR1 SGDLS, CDR2 YYNGEE. The CDR3 DNA is TGTGCCAGCAGCGTCTCCCGAGGCACAGATACGCAGTATTTT. Amino acids: CASSVSRGTDTQYF.

This clone was found many times. The chain is built from TRBV4-1 and TRBJ2-7, with TRBD2 matching over 9 bases. V dropped 3 bases and J dropped 1; count of bases not matched to a gene: 22. From germline, CDR1 is MGHRA and CDR2 YSYEKL. The CDR3 spans 21 residues. CDR3: CASSQPRLSSGTERGSYEQYF. The CDR3 DNA sequence: TGCGCCAGCAGCCAGCCCCGCCTCTCTAGCGGGACCGAGCGGGGATCCTACGAGCAGTACTTC.

V usage is TRBV9 and J usage is TRBJ1-1; D unclear. CDR1 is SGDLS and CDR2 is YYNGEE in the germline V gene. Trimming removed 2 bases from V and 2 bases from J, with 19 bases in between. This CDR3 has 17 amino acids. The CDR3: CASSVSPRPGGNTEAFF. The DNA for the CDR3 is TGTGCCAGCAGCGTCAGCCCAAGACCGGGAGGTAACACTGAAGCTTTCTTT.

CDR3 sequence reads: CASSFQGLSAANEQFF. In DNA, the CDR3 is TGTGCCAGCAGCTTCCAGGGACTGTCGGCGGCCAATGAGCAGTTCTTC. The rearrangement uses TRBV7-2 and TRBJ2-1; TRBD2 is a possible D gene (6 bases). CDR1 and CDR2 (germline): SGHTA, FQGNSA. V was cut by 3 bases and J by 6 bases, with 18 bases left in between. The CDR3 is made up of 16 amino acids. Looking up the rest from reference TRBV7-2 and TRBJ2-1 gives the full variable domain: GAGVSQSPSNKVTEKGKDVELRCDPISGHTALYWYRQSLGQGLEFLIYFQGNSAPDKSGLPSDRFSAERTGGSVSTLTIQRTQQEDSAVYLCASSFQGLSAANEQFFGPGTRLTVL.

This chain joins TRBV18 and TRBJ2-1; 15 bases are shared with TRBD2. CDR3 size: 19 residues. V trimming: 6 bases; J trimming: 0 bases; junction bases outside the gene matches: 9. The germline CDR1 and CDR2 sequences are KGHSH and LQKENI. The CDR3 nucleotides are TGTGCCAGCTCCCCCGGGACTAGCGGGGGGCAACGCTCCTACAATGAGCAGTTCTTC. Amino acid sequence: CASSPGTSGGQRSYNEQFF.

The gene calls are TRBV7-9 and TRBJ1-2, with 9 bases that match TRBD1. Per germline, CDR1 SEHNR and CDR2 FQNEAQ (reference sequence). The CDR3 has 15 residues. Trimming removed 5 bases from V and 7 bases from J; junction bases left unmatched: 11. In DNA form, the CDR3 reads TGTGCCAGCAGCACCACGACAGGGGGAGAGTCTGGCTACACCTTC. It translates to CASSTTTGGESGYTF.